This T cell receptor (beta chain) was documented in a study of blood T cell repertoires in COVID-19. About the study: Donors in the United States, Italy and Spain gave samples during acute or convalescent COVID-19.

V shed 0 bases, J shed 4 bases, and the junction held 6 bases outside the gene matches. CDR1 and CDR2 (germline): KGHSH, LQKENI. CDR3 length: 16 residues. In the source study's methods: The authors estimated nucleated cell counts from reference gene primer amplification. Profiled with immunoSEQ multiplex PCR; TCRdb holds only in-frame clones, not every one. V and J calls and clone size come straight from that table; D and trimming were deduced from the DNA. The sample lists under 300,000 clones, around 90% occurring once. Participants' own reports of clinical history determined their cohort assignment. Donors of Cohort 3 who recovered were those that had two negative PCRs, clearance, or symptom resolution.

Input material: PBMCs or T cells enriched from blood (not recorded which). This chain connects TRBV18 to TRBJ2-1; 7 bases fit TRBD2. This receptor was taken from a middle-aged woman who had recovered from COVID-19. The DNA of the CDR3 is TGTGCCAGCTCACCACCGAGGGAGGGAAGGTACAATGAGCAGTTCTTC. Amino acid sequence: CASSPPREGRYNEQFF.